Shown below are 25 T cell receptor beta chains from a single sample sequenced in a study of cytomegalovirus exposure and HLA in healthy donors. Both 60 Vbeta primers and 13 Jbeta primers went into the PCR. Libraries were prepared by immunoSEQ multiplex PCR; TCRdb keeps only in-frame clonotypes and omits some of them. The data contain 120,000 or so clones, over 60% of them singletons. Sequencing was done on a sample of PBMCs. These receptors came from a man younger than 35 in good health and CMV-seronegative.

This clone has just one count. The chain has TRBV18 and TRBJ2-1, with a possible D match to TRBD2 (5 bases). CDR3 size: 17 residues. V lost 1 base and J 5 bases, leaving 18 bases between the germline ends. Germline CDR1 KGHSH, CDR2 LQKENI. CDR3 in amino acids: CASSPLVRSSKNNEQFF. CDR3 nucleotide sequence: TGTGCCAGCTCACCACTCGTTCGGTCTAGCAAAAACAATGAGCAGTTCTTC.

The V call is TRBV30, the J call TRBJ1-2; tentatively, D is TRBD1 (5 bases). The germline V and J ends were trimmed by 4 bases and 0 bases, with 12 bases remaining between them. This CDR3 is 14 amino acids long. CDR1 is GTSNPN, CDR2 SVGIG, per germline (reference sequence). Here the CDR3 DNA reads TGTGCCTGGAATCATCGGACAACTAACTATGGCTACACCTTC. Translated, it gives CAWNHRTTNYGYTF.

The rearrangement links TRBV27 to TRBJ2-5, with 7 bases fitting TRBD2. The DNA end is more similar to TRBJ2-7, so the J call may be wrong. This CDR3 has 14 amino acids. Germline lookup yields CDR1 MNHEY and CDR2 SMNVEV (reference sequence). CDR3 sequence: CASSGGSSSYEQYF. CDR3 coding DNA: TGTGCCAGTTCGGGGGGATCGAGCTCCTACGAGCAGTACTTC.

The rearrangement uses TRBV28 and TRBJ1-1, with 10 bases lining up with TRBD1. This CDR3 contains 14 residues. CDR1 is MDHEN, CDR2 SYDVKM, per germline. V lost 5 bases, J lost 5 bases, and 5 bases stayed unmatched. This CDR3 reads CASSLWTGGTEAFF. The CDR3 DNA reads as TGTGCCAGCAGTCTCTGGACAGGGGGAACTGAAGCTTTCTTT. Filled out from reference TRBV28 and TRBJ1-1, the complete variable domain reads DVKVTQSSRYLVKRTGEKVFLECVQDMDHENMFWYRQDPGLGLRLIYFSYDVKMKEKGDIPEGYSVSREKKERFSLILESASTNQTSMYLCASSLWTGGTEAFFGQGTRLTVV.

This clone was counted only a few times. The chain recombines TRBV2 with TRBJ2-1, with TRBD1 as a possible D gene (6 bases). V gave up 6 bases and J gave up 8 bases, with 14 bases separating them. The CDR3 spans 13 residues. CDR1 is SNHLY, CDR2 FYNNEI, per germline. CDR3 in DNA: TGTGCCAGCAGGGACGGCCAGGGGTATGAGCAGTTCTTC. Protein product: CASRDGQGYEQFF.

As regards this clone: The junction departs from germline at one end; a sequencing error may be responsible. The CDR3, as DNA: TGTGCCAGCAGAGGGGCGATCGAGGGGAGGACCTACGTTTTC. Translated, it gives CASRGAIEGRTYVF. The gene calls are TRBV27 and TRBJ1-2; TRBD1 might be the D (5 bases). The germline gives CDR1 MNHEY, CDR2 SMNVEV (reference sequence). The CDR3 extends over 14 amino acids.

Here the CDR3 reads CASSTLHRDRYSPLHF. CDR3 nucleotide sequence: TGTGCCAGTAGTACTCTCCACCGGGACAGATATTCACCCCTCCACTTT. The chain recombines TRBV19 with TRBJ1-6; 7 bases are shared with TRBD1. Losses at the gene ends were 4 bases for V and 8 bases for J; bases not matched to a gene: 11. Looked up from germline, CDR1 is LNHDA and CDR2 is SQIVND (reference sequence). The CDR3 has 16 amino acids.

The chain recombines TRBV6-1 with TRBJ1-5; D perhaps matches TRBD1 (5 bases). The CDR3 runs 13 residues. Germline CDR1 reads MNHNS; CDR2 reads SASEGT. Trimming cost V 4 bases and J 3 bases, with 7 bases left between them. CDR3 nucleotides: TGTGCCAGCAGTGGACAGCTCAATCAGCCCCAGCATTTT. Translated: CASSGQLNQPQHF.

V and J are TRBV15 and TRBJ1-5; D gene ambiguous. In germline, CDR1 is LNHNV, CDR2 YYDKDF (reference sequence). The V gene lost 0 bases and the J gene lost 1 base, with 7 bases spanning the gap. CDR3 length: 15 residues. CDR3 loop: CATSRERGSNQPQHF. CDR3 DNA: TGTGCCACCAGCAGAGAACGCGGGAGCAATCAGCCCCAGCATTTT.

The chain employs TRBV4-1 and TRBJ2-4; weak D call: TRBD1 (6 bases). V gave up 1 base and J gave up 0 bases, with 16 bases separating them. Per germline, CDR1 MGHRA and CDR2 YSYEKL. There are 18 residues in the CDR3. CDR3 sequence (DNA): TGCGCCAGCAGCCAAGGAGAAGTCAGGGGTCCAGCCAAAAACATTCAGTACTTC. The encoded protein is CASSQGEVRGPAKNIQYF.

The rearrangement uses TRBV12-5 and TRBJ2-7, with D hard to call. CDR1 is LGHNT, CDR2 FRNRAP, per germline. Trimming took off 3 bases at V and 6 bases at J, with 12 bases between the two ends. The CDR3 totals 13 residues. CDR3 DNA: TGTGCTAGTGGTTTCTTACCCGGCGGCGAGCAGTACTTC. This codes for CASGFLPGGEQYF.

The V call is TRBV27, the J call TRBJ2-1; weak D call: TRBD2 (6 bases). CDR1 and CDR2 from the germline V gene are MNHEY and SMNVEV (reference sequence). Between the trimmed V and J ends, which lost 4 bases and 2 bases, there was a span of 15 bases. This CDR3 contains 16 residues. CDR3 in amino acids: CASSSRVAEPYNEQFF. CDR3 nucleotide sequence: TGTGCCAGCAGTTCCCGAGTAGCGGAGCCCTACAATGAGCAGTTCTTC.

This sequence joins TRBV14 and TRBJ1-5, with unresolved D. Germline V gives CDR1 SGHDN, CDR2 FVKESK. Trimming left V 1 base short and J 2 bases short, with 18 bases between. The CDR3 sequence is 18 residues long. The chain's CDR3 is CASSQVCSSGKGNQPQHF. The CDR3 DNA is TGTGCCAGCAGCCAAGTCTGTTCTTCGGGAAAGGGCAATCAGCCCCAGCATTTT.

CDR3 in DNA: TGTGCCAGCAGCCCTTCGGGACAGGGGTCTGAAGCTTTCTTT. This translates into CASSPSGQGSEAFF. J is TRBJ1-1 and V is TRBV14, with 10 bases fitting TRBD1. The length of the CDR3 is 14 residues. V shed 4 bases, J shed 6 bases, and the junction held 5 bases outside the gene matches. CDR1 and CDR2 from the germline V gene are SGHDN and FVKESK.

The V call is TRBV9, the J call TRBJ2-5; TRBD1 is a possible D gene (5 bases). This CDR3 has 14 residues. Per the germline V gene, CDR1 is SGDLS and CDR2 is YYNGEE. Trimming cost V 4 bases and J 5 bases, with 15 bases left between them. The CDR3 is CASSSLVGPETQYF. The CDR3 bases are TGTGCCAGCAGCTCCCTCGTGGGGCCTGAGACCCAGTACTTC. The full variable domain, with the rest looked up from reference TRBV9 and TRBJ2-5, is DSGVTQTPKHLITATGQRVTLRCSPRSGDLSVYWYQQSLDQGLQFLIQYYNGEERAKGNILERFSAQQFPDLHSELNLSSLELGDSALYFCASSSLVGPETQYFGPGTRLLVL.

This rearrangement joins TRBV6-5 to TRBJ2-1, with 7 bases aligning to TRBD2. Germline V lookup: CDR1 MNHEY, CDR2 SVGAGI. The CDR3 length is 16 residues. With 2 bases clipped from V and 6 bases from J, the junction kept 10 bases outside the gene matches. The CDR3 DNA sequence: TGTGCCAGCAGTTACCTCCCTGGGGGGGAAACCAATGAGCAGTTCTTC. Translating it yields CASSYLPGGETNEQFF.

This clone was seen more than once but under ten times. The chain joins TRBV6-1 to TRBJ1-4, with no clear D. Between the trimmed V and J ends, which lost 7 bases and 7 bases, there was a span of 13 bases. Germline lookup yields CDR1 MNHNS and CDR2 SASEGT. CDR3 length: 13 residues. The CDR3 nucleotides read TGTGCCAGCAAAGGCGGCAGTCTTGAAAAACTGTTTTTT. Translating it yields CASKGGSLEKLFF.

The chain couples TRBV2 to TRBJ2-7; the D is unclear. Trimming stripped 7 bases from V and 2 bases from J, with 6 bases between. The CDR3 has 11 amino acids. Germline V CDR1 and CDR2: SNHLY, FYNNEI. CDR3 nucleotides: TGTGCCAGCAAACGGGCCTACGAGCAGTACTTC. Translation: CASKRAYEQYF.

The chain joins TRBV28 to TRBJ2-7; 9 bases agree with TRBD2. CDR3 size: 14 residues. Germline values: CDR1 MDHEN, CDR2 SYDVKM. Trimming took 7 bases from V and 5 from J; bases not matched to a gene: 9. The CDR3 here is CASTISGSPHEQYF. DNA for the CDR3: TGTGCCAGCACCATTAGCGGGAGTCCCCACGAGCAGTACTTC. The full variable domain, its missing parts supplied by reference TRBV28 and TRBJ2-7, is DVKVTQSSRYLVKRTGEKVFLECVQDMDHENMFWYRQDPGLGLRLIYFSYDVKMKEKGDIPEGYSVSREKKERFSLILESASTNQTSMYLCASTISGSPHEQYFGPGTRLTVT.

This clone was counted a few times. V is TRBV9 and J is TRBJ1-4; perhaps TRBD1 as D (6 bases). Trimming pared 3 bases from V and 0 bases from J, leaving 21 bases between. This CDR3 is 19 amino acids long. Germline V lookup: CDR1 SGDLS, CDR2 YYNGEE. Here the CDR3 reads CASSGYATGRIATNEKLFF. CDR3 DNA: TGTGCCAGCAGCGGGTACGCGACAGGAAGAATTGCAACTAATGAAAAACTGTTTTTT.

This clone has a handful of counts. The chain employs TRBV6-4 and TRBJ2-2; 7 positions match TRBD1. Trimming removed 6 bases from V and 6 bases from J; junction bases left unmatched: 7. CDR3 size: 14 residues. Looked up from germline, CDR1 is MRHNA and CDR2 is SNTAGT. The CDR3 region is CASSGLQGPGELFF. DNA of the CDR3: TGTGCCAGCAGCGGATTACAGGGGCCCGGGGAGCTGTTTTTT.

This chain connects TRBV5-1 to TRBJ2-2, with D perhaps TRBD2 (6 bases). The CDR3 has 15 amino acids. Per germline, CDR1 SGHRS and CDR2 YFSETQ. With 4 bases removed from V and 7 bases from J, the gap between germline ends came to 17 bases. CDR3 loop: CASSPNTGRGGELFF. For the CDR3, the DNA is TGCGCCAGCAGCCCAAACACGGGGCGGGGCGGGGAGCTGTTTTTT. The full variable domain, completed using reference TRBV5-1 and TRBJ2-2, is KAGVTQTPRYLIKTRGQQVTLSCSPISGHRSVSWYQQTPGQGLQFLFEYFSETQRNKGNFPGRFSGRQFSNSRSEMNVSTLELGDSALYLCASSPNTGRGGELFFGEGSRLTVL.

The V call is TRBV21-1, the J call TRBJ2-7; TRBD2, the D gene given by the table, was not confirmed from the DNA. TRBV21-1 is a recognized pseudogene. The CDR3 is made up of 18 amino acids. The CDR3 DNA is TGTGCCAGCAGCAAAAAGGGGACTAGCGGGTTAAACGGCCACGAGCAGTACTTC. This translates into CASSKKGTSGLNGHEQYF.

The chain is built from TRBV19 and TRBJ1-5, with D possibly matching TRBD1 (5 bases). The V end lost 5 bases, the J end lost 7 bases, and 15 bases lay between the germline ends. This CDR3 has 14 amino acids. Germline V gene data show CDR1 as LNHDA and CDR2 as SQIVND (reference sequence). In DNA form, the CDR3 reads TGTGCCAGTAGTCCAGATTGGGGGGGGCAGCCCCAGCATTTT. Translating it yields CASSPDWGGQPQHF.

The rearrangement uses TRBV7-9 and TRBJ2-2; no reliable D call. CDR1 and CDR2 from the germline V gene are SEHNR and FQNEAQ (reference sequence). V dropped 5 bases and J dropped 4 bases, with 5 bases sitting between them. The CDR3 sequence is 12 residues long. CDR3 sequence: CASSPGTGELFF. Written as DNA, the CDR3 is TGTGCCAGCAGCCCGGGCACCGGGGAGCTGTTTTTT.